A single TCR beta chain is shown here with its context. Per the original methods: Amplification from reference gene primers served as the basis for estimated nucleated cell counts. The data were produced by immunoSEQ multiplex PCR, yet TCRdb's version contains in-frame clones alone and is incomplete. V and J calls plus clone size are reproduced from that table; the DNA served to infer D and trimming. The data show more than 150,000 clones, around 85% seen once. V gave up 6 bases and J gave up 2 bases; unmatched junction bases: 6. The CDR3 has 15 amino acids. CDR1 and CDR2 from the germline V gene are MNHEY and SVGAGI. The record originates from a study of blood T cell repertoires in COVID-19. At the level of the study: The United States, Italy and Spain were the sources of the acute and convalescent COVID-19 samples. PBMCs, B-cell-depleted T cells, or T cells were the source of the cDNA or gDNA that made up the material.

The sequence was collected from a woman in her 70s with acute or convalescent COVID-19. The V gene is TRBV6-5, the J gene TRBJ2-1; TRBD2 matches at 8 bases. Sequenced material: peripheral blood. CDR3 DNA sequence: TGTGCCAGCAGCCTCACTAGCGGCCCCTACAATGAGCAGTTCTTC. Translated, it gives CASSLTSGPYNEQFF.